This T cell receptor beta chain is from a study of siplizumab effects on memory and regulatory T cells. This CDR3 is built from 13 residues. Per germline, CDR1 SNHLY and CDR2 FYNNEI. V dropped 1 base and J dropped 16 bases, with 17 bases sitting between them. Method: immunoSEQ multiplex PCR; TCRdb's copy keeps in-frame clones and lacks some. The repertoire holds 100,000 to 120,000 clones, with 92% as singletons. In the case of this clone: Its antigen is still unknown.

General study findings and limits: Unstimulated subsets were the mapping target of only a minor fraction of alloreactive clones.

This TCR derives from a human donor in good health. The rearrangement uses TRBV2 and TRBJ2-1; D uncertain. Sequencing input: CD4+ T cells sorted from blood. The CDR3 sequence: CASSEEISSTFFF. The CDR3 nucleotides are TGTGCCAGCAGTGAAGAGATATCTAGTACTTTTTTCTTC.